This entry lists 19 T cell receptor beta chains sequenced from one sample in a study of cytomegalovirus exposure and HLA in healthy donors. Primers included in the PCR were 60 Vbeta and 13 Jbeta primers. Measured with immunoSEQ multiplex PCR; TCRdb has only the in-frame clones, and not every one. The sample has more than 150,000 clones; over 70% are singletons. Material: PBMCs. Receptors originate from a woman aged 50 to 65 in good health and CMV-seropositive.

This clone was detected only once. As DNA, the CDR3 is TGTGCCAGCAGTTCCTATAGGGGGTATGCAGAGACCCAGTACTTC. Translated: CASSSYRGYAETQYF. The gene calls are TRBV6-5 and TRBJ2-5, with D possibly being TRBD1 (6 bases). V dropped 4 bases and J dropped 4 bases, with 16 bases sitting between them. Per germline, CDR1 MNHEY and CDR2 SVGAGI. This CDR3 contains 15 residues.

The CDR3 loop reads CAISGAVNEKLFF. CDR3 in DNA: TGTGCCATCAGTGGGGCAGTAAATGAAAAACTGTTTTTT. The rearrangement uses TRBV10-3 and TRBJ1-4; D is undetermined. Germline V gene data show CDR1 as ENHRY and CDR2 as SYGVKD. This CDR3 comprises 13 residues. The V end lost 4 bases, the J end lost 5 bases, and 8 bases lay between the germline ends.

This clone was counted a single time. The CDR3 sequence: CASSLQWTGGTEAFF. DNA for the CDR3: TGTGCCAGCAGTTTACAATGGACAGGGGGCACTGAAGCTTTCTTT. This chain joins TRBV27 and TRBJ1-1; 10 bases match TRBD1. V lost 2 bases and J lost 4; bases outside the gene matches: 4. From germline, CDR1 is MNHEY and CDR2 SMNVEV (reference sequence). This CDR3 comprises 15 residues.

This clone was observed a few times. The chain's CDR3 is CASSPLAGGTGELFF. In nucleotides, the CDR3 is TGCGCCAGCAGCCCATTAGCGGGAGGCACCGGGGAGCTGTTTTTT. The V call is TRBV5-1, the J call TRBJ2-2; 10 bases match TRBD2. The germline gives CDR1 SGHRS, CDR2 YFSETQ. The CDR3 consists of 15 residues. The V gene end was trimmed by 4 bases and the J gene end by 4 bases; junction bases not matched to a gene: 4.

This sequence joins TRBV2 and TRBJ2-7; 7 nucleotides agree with TRBD1. The CDR3 contains 12 residues. Germline V gene sequence: CDR1 SNHLY, CDR2 FYNNEI. Trimming removed 6 bases from V and 2 bases from J; junction bases left unmatched: 1. The CDR3 sequence is CASSQGAYEQYF. The CDR3 coding sequence is TGTGCCAGCAGCCAGGGGGCCTACGAGCAGTACTTC.

This chain joins TRBV27 and TRBJ2-5; 7 bases fit TRBD1. V trimming: 0 bases; J trimming: 5 bases; junction bases outside the gene matches: 9. This CDR3 spans 16 amino acids. CDR1 and CDR2 from the germline V gene are MNHEY and SMNVEV (reference sequence). CDR3 in amino acids: CASSLSERGRGETQYF. The CDR3 DNA sequence: TGTGCCAGCAGTTTATCGGAAAGGGGGCGAGGGGAGACCCAGTACTTC.

The chain employs TRBV5-1 and TRBJ2-2; D gene ambiguous. Trimming cost V 3 bases and J 0 bases, with 3 bases left between them. Germline CDR1 is SGHRS and CDR2 is YFSETQ. The CDR3 contains 13 residues. This chain's CDR3 is CASSSANTGELFF. CDR3 bases: TGCGCCAGCAGCTCCGCGAACACCGGGGAGCTGTTTTTT.

This chain connects TRBV29-1 to TRBJ2-3; D may be TRBD2 (5 bases). The CDR3 consists of 14 residues. V was cut by 2 bases and J by 1 base, with 10 bases left in between. The germline V gene encodes CDR1 SQVTM and CDR2 ANQGSEA. CDR3 nucleotides: TGCAGCGTTGAACGGGGTACGCGCACAGATACGCAGTATTTT. Protein sequence: CSVERGTRTDTQYF.

The chain joins TRBV15 to TRBJ1-1, with 8 bases aligning to TRBD1. The CDR3 spans 19 residues. Germline V gene lookup returns CDR1 LNHNV and CDR2 YYDKDF (reference sequence). Trimming took 5 bases from V and 1 from J; bases not matched to a gene: 18. This chain's CDR3 is CATSGGTGPDVPQNTEAFF. The CDR3 DNA sequence: TGTGCCACCAGCGGAGGGACAGGCCCCGATGTTCCACAGAACACTGAAGCTTTCTTT.

This chain uses TRBV30 with TRBJ2-1; tentatively, D is TRBD2 (5 bases). The CDR3 extends over 11 amino acids. The germline CDR1 and CDR2 sequences are GTSNPN and SVGIG (reference sequence). V lost 1 base to trimming and J lost 9 bases, with 7 bases between them. The CDR3 DNA reads TGTGCCTGGAGTGGAGGGATTGAGCAGTTCTTC. This gives the protein CAWSGGIEQFF.

The J gene is TRBJ2-7, the V gene TRBV6-1, with 10 bases that match TRBD1. This CDR3 is built from 16 residues. From germline, CDR1 is MNHNS and CDR2 SASEGT. Trimming cost V 3 bases and J 3 bases; bases outside gene matches: 8. The CDR3 loop reads CASSDFWDRGHYEQYF. Written as DNA, the CDR3 is TGTGCCAGCAGTGATTTTTGGGACAGGGGCCACTACGAGCAGTACTTC.

Only a few counts were recorded for this clone. The chain couples TRBV19 to TRBJ2-2; no clear D gene. Trimming took off 4 bases at V and 1 base at J, with 7 bases between the two ends. In germline, CDR1 is LNHDA, CDR2 SQIVND (reference sequence). CDR3 length equals 14 residues. The CDR3 DNA is TGTGCCAGTAGTACCAACAGGAACACCGGGGAGCTGTTTTTT. Its protein is CASSTNRNTGELFF. Looking up the rest from reference TRBV19 and TRBJ2-2 gives the full variable domain: DGGITQSPKYLFRKEGQNVTLSCEQNLNHDAMYWYRQDPGQGLRLIYYSQIVNDFQKGDIAEGYSVSREKKESFPLTVTSAQKNPTAFYLCASSTNRNTGELFFGEGSRLTVL.

J is TRBJ2-3 and V is TRBV7-9; tentative D call: TRBD1 (5 bases). This CDR3 comprises 14 residues. CDR1 is SEHNR, CDR2 FQNEAQ, per germline (reference sequence). Trimming took off 5 bases at V and 0 bases at J, with 9 bases between the two ends. In DNA, the CDR3 is TGTGCCAGCAGCCCCAGGGTCAGCACAGATACGCAGTATTTT. It codes for CASSPRVSTDTQYF.

About this clone: In the same sample, other DNA sequences code for this CDR3. The V call is TRBV18, the J call TRBJ2-2; D unclear. CDR1 and CDR2 (germline): KGHSH, LQKENI. Trimming pared 0 bases from V and 1 base from J, leaving 6 bases between. CDR3 length equals 15 residues. The CDR3 DNA reads TGTGCCAGCTCACCACCCGGGTTGAACACCGGGGAGCTGTTTTTT. As protein: CASSPPGLNTGELFF. The whole variable domain, remainder taken from reference TRBV18 and TRBJ2-2, is NAGVMQNPRHLVRRRGQEARLRCSPMKGHSHVYWYRQLPEEGLKFMVYLQKENIIDESGMPKERFSAEFPKEGPSILRIQQVVRGDSAAYFCASSPPGLNTGELFFGEGSRLTVL.

The chain carries TRBV18 and TRBJ1-1, with 8 bases aligning to TRBD1. Germline-derived CDR1 and CDR2 are KGHSH and LQKENI. The CDR3 has 14 amino acids. The V and J ends lost 5 bases and 3 bases, in that order; junction bases with no gene match: 5. The CDR3 reads CASSFRGRDTEAFF. In nucleotides, the CDR3 is TGTGCCAGCTCATTCAGGGGGCGAGACACTGAAGCTTTCTTT.

The V gene is TRBV21-1, the J gene TRBJ2-7; TRBD2, as called in the table, went unchecked against the DNA. TRBV21-1 is given as a pseudogene. The CDR3 runs 15 residues. The CDR3 DNA sequence: TGTGCCAGCAGCAAAGGCGGGGGCTGCACCTACGAGCAGTACTTC. It translates to CASSKGGGCTYEQYF.

The rearrangement uses TRBV10-3 and TRBJ2-5, with D possibly matching TRBD2 (6 bases). Looked up from germline, CDR1 is ENHRY and CDR2 is SYGVKD. With 6 bases removed from V and 2 bases from J, the gap between germline ends came to 13 bases. The CDR3 runs 14 residues. Here the CDR3 reads CAISGGGEQETQYF. CDR3 bases: TGTGCCATCAGCGGGGGAGGCGAACAAGAGACCCAGTACTTC.

The rearrangement joins TRBV29-1 to TRBJ2-3; 10 nucleotides agree with TRBD2. CDR3 length: 15 residues. The germline CDR1 and CDR2 sequences are SQVTM and ANQGSEA. Germline trimming cut 4 bases from V and 0 bases from J; bases unmatched to any gene: 4. The CDR3 nucleotides are TGCAGCGTTGTAGGACTAGCGGAGAGCACAGATACGCAGTATTTT. Translated: CSVVGLAESTDTQYF.

This chain links TRBV5-4 with TRBJ2-2; 10 positions agree with TRBD1. Trimming cost V 4 bases and J 3 bases; bases outside gene matches: 3. The CDR3 contains 15 residues. Germline-derived CDR1 and CDR2 are SGHNT and YYREEE (reference sequence). The CDR3 DNA reads as TGTGCCAGCAGCGACGGGACAGGGGACACCGGGGAGCTGTTTTTT. It encodes CASSDGTGDTGELFF.